The source of this T cell receptor beta chain is a study of a mutant IDH1 vaccine in newly diagnosed glioma. Overall study context: At weeks 1, 3, 5, 7, 11, 15, 19 and 23, patients received a vaccination, eight in all. Vaccines were first given 4-6 weeks after radiotherapy alone, or with temozolomide cycles.

The CDR3 extends over 15 amino acids. The V end was cut by 2 bases, the J end by 1 base, with 11 bases between. CDR1 is SGDLS and CDR2 is YYNGEE in the germline V gene. Described time point: week 23, last vaccination. One vaccine dose held 300 ug of mutant IDH1 20-mer peptide and came with topical imiquimod. Measured with immunoSEQ multiplex PCR; TCRdb has only the in-frame clones, and not every one. The data show tens of thousands of clones, approximately 80% seen once. This clone was counted a single time. The antigen remains undetermined. The J gene is TRBJ2-3, the V gene TRBV9, with D maybe TRBD2 (5 bases). The origin of this receptor is a man younger than 35 with glioma. The sample consisted of PBMCs, taken from a glioma patient whose treatment included an IDH1 peptide vaccine. CDR3 region: CASSVRGHGTDTQYF. For the CDR3, the DNA is TGTGCCAGCAGCGTTCGGGGTCATGGCACAGATACGCAGTATTTT. The variable domain in full, completed from reference TRBV9 and TRBJ2-3, reads DSGVTQTPKHLITATGQRVTLRCSPRSGDLSVYWYQQSLDQGLQFLIQYYNGEERAKGNILERFSAQQFPDLHSELNLSSLELGDSALYFCASSVRGHGTDTQYFGPGTRLTVL.